The table lists the clone carrying this TCR beta chain with many counts. This entry is derived from a study of T cells in Graves' hyperthyroidism and ophthalmopathy. Study in general: Peripheral blood was collected at initial diagnosis, before any treatment.

It was RNA transcripts that yielded the amplified TCR beta CDR3 regions. The HTBI primer set drove a first-round RT-PCR of the TCR CDR3. One entry per CDR3 protein results from TCRdb running MiXCR on the multiplex PCR reads. The sample has some 250,000 distinct CDR3 sequences, just over 14% seen once; the top ten hold roughly 15%. Germline values: CDR1 SGHVS, CDR2 FQNEAQ. V lost 10 bases to trimming and J lost 3 bases, with 16 bases between them. The CDR3 has 13 residues. The sample taken for sequencing was blood. The chain uses TRBV7-8 and TRBJ2-7, with a possible D match to TRBD1 (5 bases). The sequence was obtained from a middle-aged woman with Graves' hyperthyroidism that later progressed to Graves' ophthalmopathy. In DNA, the CDR3 is TGTGCCACCGTAAGAGACAGCCGCTACGAGCAGTACTTC. Translation: CATVRDSRYEQYF.